This T cell receptor beta chain derives from a study of blood T cell repertoires in COVID-19 (dated by TCRdb to 2020 to 2022). For the wider study: The collaborator samples originated in the United States, Italy and Spain and spanned the acute and convalescent phases of COVID-19. The material from the prospective study consisted of cDNA or gDNA derived from T cells, B-cell-depleted T cells, or PBMCs. Deeply sampled blood TCRbeta repertoires from subjects exposed to, actively infected with, or recovered from COVID-19 were included in the dataset. The repertoires were released in a freely available public database meant as a resource for research on the immune response to SARS-CoV-2. The samples were drawn from two sources: the first 160 participants of the ongoing ImmuneRACE study, and 1,200 or so subjects contributed by 6 global collaborators. The sample metadata nearly always contained a de-identified subject ID, COVID-19 status, age in years and sex. HLA class I and class II types, where available, came from metadata supplied by the sample provider rather than from assay-based typing.

V is reduced by 8 bases and J by 5 bases, leaving a spacing of 9 bases between them. The CDR3 spans 12 residues, from the cysteine through the phenylalanine. The CDR3 DNA has 36 bases and is translated from base 1. For CDR1 and CDR2, the germline V gene lists MDHEN and SYDVKM. Collaborating institutions collected whole blood in K2EDTA tubes following their own protocols. Collaborator samples were shipped for TCRbeta analysis as frozen whole blood, isolated PBMCs, or DNA extracted from either sample type. The investigation overall reported the following: Clinical and demographic metadata were provided uncurated, with the amount varying by source and participant.

TCRbeta CDR3 regions were amplified from genomic DNA using the immunoSEQ Assay, a bias-controlled multiplex PCR. As for the original processing: The number of nucleated cells in each sample was estimated by amplification of reference gene primers within the assay. To quantify the absolute abundance of each unique TCRbeta CDR3 rearrangement, sequence reads were collapsed and filtered. For each sample, productive Simpson clonality was calculated as the square root of Simpson's diversity index over productive rearrangements. TCRdb provides this immuneACCESS table in a form limited to in-frame rearrangements. Some clones are lacking; in checked studies, under half of them reflect an unresolved V gene, and why the rest are absent is not known. The D gene and trimming were derived from the DNA, and the V and J assignments and clone size from that table. The sample table records about 63,000 clones; 70% to 85% of these occur just once. The ten largest clones capture more than 25% of the sample.

About this clone itself: Which antigen it targets is not known. One base away there is no much larger clone; base qualities are not given.

The sequenced sample was peripheral blood. This TCR was recovered from a human donor in a cohort sampled during active COVID-19. The receptor chain draws on TRBV28 and TRBJ2-2; 6 matching bases give a weak D call of TRBD2. The CDR3 protein: CASVGGTGELFF. The nucleotide sequence reads as follows: TGTGCCAGCGTGGGAGGAACCGGGGAGCTGTTTTTT.